The entry that follows covers one T cell receptor (beta chain) sequence. Its specificity is unknown. This entry comes from a study of PD-1 blockade in classical Hodgkin lymphoma. Study-wide findings and caveats: At baseline, newly diagnosed patients reportedly showed less TCR diversity than healthy donors.

Profiled with immunoSEQ multiplex PCR; TCRdb holds only in-frame clones, not every one. The sample has 70,000 or so clones; roughly 92% are singletons. Stated time point: newly diagnosed, previously untreated cHL patient sample. The sequencing input was peripheral blood mononuclear cells (PBMCs). This receptor was identified in a human donor with classical Hodgkin lymphoma.

The CDR3 DNA reads as TGTGCCTGGAGTCTTGGGACTAGGCTTAATGAGCAGTTCTTC. This codes for CAWSLGTRLNEQFF. The gene calls are TRBV30 and TRBJ2-1; 8 nucleotides align to TRBD2. V shed 2 bases, J shed 7 bases, and the junction held 7 bases outside the gene matches. Germline CDR1 and CDR2: GTSNPN and SVGIG (reference sequence). The CDR3 covers 14 residues.